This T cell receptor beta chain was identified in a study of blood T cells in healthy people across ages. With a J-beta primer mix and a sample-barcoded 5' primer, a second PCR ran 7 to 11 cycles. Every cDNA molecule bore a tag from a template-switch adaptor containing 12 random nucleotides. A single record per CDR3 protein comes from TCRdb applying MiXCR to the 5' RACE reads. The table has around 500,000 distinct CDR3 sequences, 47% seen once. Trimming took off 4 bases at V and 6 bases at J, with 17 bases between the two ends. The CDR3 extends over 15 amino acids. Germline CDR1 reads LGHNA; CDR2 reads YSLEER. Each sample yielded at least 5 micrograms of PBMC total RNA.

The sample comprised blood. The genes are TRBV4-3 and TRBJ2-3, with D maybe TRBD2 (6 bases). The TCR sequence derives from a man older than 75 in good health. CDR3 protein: CASSLLRDSGDTQYF. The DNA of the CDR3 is TGCGCCAGCAGCCTGCTCCGGGACTCCGGGGATACGCAGTATTTT.